This T cell receptor (beta chain) appears in the sequencing data of a study of cytomegalovirus exposure and HLA in healthy donors. General study points: Highly shared sequence variants in one cluster were likely a sequencing artifact. Cytomegalovirus status, reportedly, was diagnosed with high specificity and sensitivity by the classifier.

As for this clone: Its specificity is not known.

Germline V gives CDR1 GTSNPN, CDR2 SVGIG (reference sequence). The germline V and J ends were trimmed by 1 base and 5 bases, with 9 bases remaining between them. The CDR3 runs 13 residues. The study ran its PCR with 60 Vbeta and 13 Jbeta primers. Repertoires were generated with immunoSEQ multiplex PCR, while TCRdb's copy carries only in-frame clones and drops some. The data hold about 130,000 clones, with just under 75% observed a single time. Sequenced: PBMCs. This chain connects TRBV30 to TRBJ1-5, with D maybe TRBD1 (5 bases). The TCR originated in a middle-aged man in good health and CMV-seropositive. The CDR3 region is CAWSEGVDQPQHF. In nucleotides, the CDR3 is TGTGCCTGGAGTGAAGGGGTCGATCAGCCCCAGCATTTT.